Sequencing of this T cell receptor (beta chain) was carried out in a study of radiotherapy plus CTLA-4 blockade in lung cancer. Study-wide context: Of all patients, approximately 19% responded objectively and approximately 30% showed disease control. Study outcomes and limitations: The authors reported that early blood T cell clone dynamics, with interferon-beta, best predicted response. The study found tumor-derived TCR clones expanded in blood after radiotherapy plus ipilimumab.

Treatment of patients with chemo-refractory metastatic non-small-cell lung cancer consisted of focal radiation plus CTLA-4 blockade with ipilimumab. Sequencing used immunoSEQ multiplex PCR; TCRdb keeps in-frame clones, though not all of them. The sample gives about 76,000 clones, over 70% of which show up once; 20% to 25% is in the top ten. This clone was detected only a few times. Its antigen is currently unknown. The V gene end was trimmed by 3 bases and the J gene end by 2 bases; junction bases not matched to a gene: 6. The CDR3 sequence is 15 residues long. Germline lookup yields CDR1 MNHEY and CDR2 SMNVEV (reference sequence).

The source material was peripheral blood, sampled from a patient treated with radiotherapy plus ipilimumab. The source is a human donor with non-small cell lung cancer whose response to radiotherapy plus ipilimumab could not be evaluated. Some clones in this sample may be carry-over from other donors' samples. This chain uses TRBV27 with TRBJ2-7; 8 bases are shared with TRBD1. CDR3 DNA sequence: TGTGCCAGCAGTTTGGCGGGACAGGACACCTACGAGCAGTACTTC. Its translation: CASSLAGQDTYEQYF.